Below, 10 T cell receptor beta chains from the same sample are listed, as sequenced in a study of cytomegalovirus exposure and HLA in healthy donors. Researchers ran the PCR with 60 Vbeta and 13 Jbeta primers. The method was immunoSEQ multiplex PCR; TCRdb's version includes in-frame clones alone and lacks a portion of them. The sample has 150,000 or so clones, around 84% seen once. The sample comprised PBMCs. Every receptor here comes from a middle-aged woman in good health and CMV-seropositive.

The chain links TRBV5-3 to TRBJ2-5, with TRBD2 as a possible D gene (6 bases). TRBV5-3 is classed as an ORF, of uncertain function. V was cut by 2 bases and J by 11 bases, with 19 bases left in between. The CDR3 extends over 14 amino acids. CDR3 residues: CARSFLDGTLEQYF. In nucleotides, the CDR3 is TGTGCCAGAAGCTTCCTCGATGGGACTCTGGAGCAGTACTTC.

In its sample, this clone was seen a few times. This chain links TRBV27 with TRBJ1-2; tentative D call: TRBD1 (5 bases). In germline, CDR1 is MNHEY, CDR2 SMNVEV (reference sequence). There are 13 residues in the CDR3. Trimming cost V 4 bases and J 6 bases, with 12 bases left between them. The CDR3 nucleotides are TGTGCCAGCAGTTACGGGGGGGGAGATGGCTACACCTTC. Residues: CASSYGGGDGYTF.

The J gene is TRBJ2-1, the V gene TRBV27; 7 nucleotides agree with TRBD2. V dropped 3 bases and J dropped 6; count of bases not matched to a gene: 8. This CDR3 contains 15 residues. Germline CDR1 is MNHEY and CDR2 is SMNVEV (reference sequence). CDR3 nucleotide sequence: TGTGCCAGCAGTTTGGGGGGGGTGTACTTCAATGAGCAGTTCTTC. As protein: CASSLGGVYFNEQFF.

The V gene is TRBV19, the J gene TRBJ2-5; 7 nucleotides line up with TRBD2. Germline CDR1 and CDR2: LNHDA and SQIVND (reference sequence). V dropped 3 bases and J dropped 7; count of bases not matched to a gene: 8. The CDR3 loop spans 14 amino acids. CDR3 in amino acids: CASSMAGGSGTQYF. The CDR3 DNA follows: TGTGCCAGTAGTATGGCTGGCGGGAGTGGGACCCAGTACTTC.

Only a few counts were recorded for this clone. V and J are TRBV5-1 and TRBJ2-7, with TRBD1 matching 11 bases. Germline V lookup: CDR1 SGHRS, CDR2 YFSETQ. There are 16 residues in the CDR3. Trimming cost V 4 bases and J 3 bases; bases outside gene matches: 9. The CDR3 spells CASSRTGTGGYYEQYF. The CDR3 DNA reads as TGCGCCAGCAGCCGTACCGGGACAGGGGGATACTACGAGCAGTACTTC.

The genes are TRBV11-2 and TRBJ2-7; 8 nucleotides agree with TRBD2. The length of the CDR3 is 16 residues. V was clipped by 1 base and J by 0 bases; unmatched bases: 5. CDR1 is SGHAT, CDR2 FQNNGV, per germline. CDR3 DNA: TGTGCCAGCAGCTTAGTTGTCGGGAGGGTCTCCTACGAGCAGTACTTC. It yields the protein CASSLVVGRVSYEQYF.

The chain carries TRBV30 and TRBJ1-2, with D tentatively TRBD1 (5 bases). The CDR3 totals 15 residues. The germline V gene has CDR1 GTSNPN and CDR2 SVGIG (reference sequence). V was trimmed by 2 bases and J by 9 bases, leaving 22 bases between them. The CDR3 bases are TGTGCCTGGAGTCTGCAGGGTCGATCTCTAGCGCGCTACACCTTC. Translated: CAWSLQGRSLARYTF.

This clone was counted only a few times. The sample contains more than one DNA sequence encoding this CDR3. The chain is built from TRBV27 and TRBJ1-1; TRBD1 might be the D (6 bases). CDR3 size: 13 residues. Trimming cost V 6 bases and J 1 base, with 9 bases left between them. The germline V gene has CDR1 MNHEY and CDR2 SMNVEV (reference sequence). The chain's CDR3 is CASSQTGNTEAFF. DNA for the CDR3: TGTGCCAGCAGCCAGACAGGGAACACTGAAGCTTTCTTT.

The chain links TRBV19 to TRBJ1-1; 8 bases line up with TRBD1. Germline V gives CDR1 LNHDA, CDR2 SQIVND (reference sequence). The CDR3 is 15 residues long. The V and J ends lost 4 bases and 4 bases, in that order; junction bases with no gene match: 8. The DNA of the CDR3 is TGTGCCAGTAGTACTCCAGGGGGCCCCGGCACTGAAGCTTTCTTT. Translating gives CASSTPGGPGTEAFF. The full variable domain, rest sourced from reference TRBV19 and TRBJ1-1, is DGGITQSPKYLFRKEGQNVTLSCEQNLNHDAMYWYRQDPGQGLRLIYYSQIVNDFQKGDIAEGYSVSREKKESFPLTVTSAQKNPTAFYLCASSTPGGPGTEAFFGQGTRLTVV.

Only a few counts were recorded for this clone. The V gene is TRBV28, the J gene TRBJ1-1, with D possibly being TRBD1 (6 bases). The CDR3 extends over 15 amino acids. V was clipped by 7 bases and J by 5 bases, with 20 bases between them. Per germline, CDR1 MDHEN and CDR2 SYDVKM. The CDR3 region has the DNA TGTGCCAGCATAGTGGGTAGGGGGTCTAGGACTGAAGCTTTCTTT. Translating it yields CASIVGRGSRTEAFF.